The sample holds a few counts of the clone carrying this T cell receptor beta chain. Its antigen remains unidentified. PCR was performed using 60 Vbeta and 13 Jbeta primers. This table comes from immunoSEQ multiplex PCR, and its TCRdb copy is limited to in-frame clones, with some not included. This table holds around 120,000 clones, over 70% found once. The data stem from a study of cytomegalovirus exposure and HLA in healthy donors. This CDR3 is 13 amino acids long. The V end lost 1 base, the J end lost 1 base, and 4 bases lay between the germline ends. CDR1 and CDR2 (germline): SEHNR, FQNEAQ (reference sequence). Study results and caveats: Among CMV-associated TCR beta chains, most appeared HLA-restricted in a later analysis. Data from an earlier analysis indicated that most TCR beta V segments were productive either about 87% or about 30% of the time. In a later analysis, V- and J-gene trimming of beta chains associated with a DCLRE1C missense variant, replicated independently.

Sequenced material: PBMCs. The clonotype was recovered from a woman in her thirties or forties in good health and CMV-seronegative. V is TRBV7-9 and J is TRBJ1-1; D remains unclear. The CDR3 coding sequence is TGTGCCAGCAGCTTAGGACAGAACACTGAAGCTTTCTTT. As protein: CASSLGQNTEAFF.